Sequencing of this TCR beta chain was carried out in a study of blood T cell repertoires in COVID-19. The Seattle patients, enrolled during active infection, were followed longitudinally. In the original analysis: Amplified reference gene primers provided the basis for estimating nucleated cell counts. Data came from immunoSEQ multiplex PCR; TCRdb stores just in-frame clones and leaves some out. The D gene and trimming were derived from the DNA, and the V and J assignments and clone size from that table. The profile covers approximately 45,000 clones, with approximately 87% appearing a single time and roughly 4.2% taken by the ten largest. The V gene end was trimmed by 7 bases and the J gene end by 5 bases; junction bases not matched to a gene: 14. Germline values: CDR1 MNHEY, CDR2 SVGAGI. The CDR3 extends over 15 amino acids.

The clonotype was recovered from a man aged 40-55 years with COVID-19, enrolled during active disease. The sample taken for sequencing was peripheral blood. The chain joins TRBV6-5 to TRBJ2-7; the match to TRBD1 covers 7 bases. DNA of the CDR3: TGTGCCAGCACTAAACCGGGACAGACGTCCAACGAGCAGTACTTC. It encodes CASTKPGQTSNEQYF.